This T cell receptor (beta chain) came from a study of cytomegalovirus exposure and HLA in healthy donors. Produced via immunoSEQ multiplex PCR; TCRdb's table is partial and in-frame only. Of about 360,000 clones detected, roughly 89% appear once; the ten largest clones hold 0.83%. Regarding this clone: Its specificity is not known.

Study-wide results and caveats: In vitro experiments confirmed that three CMV-associated chains were specific for CMV antigens. Both high specificity and high sensitivity reportedly marked the classifier's diagnosis of cytomegalovirus status.

The sequence came from a woman aged 18-29 years in good health and CMV-seronegative. Material: PBMCs.

The CDR3 region has the DNA TGTGCCAGTAGTCCTCTAGCGGCGGACAGGGAGAATCAGCCCCAGCATTTT. Residues: CASSPLAADRENQPQHF. V usage is TRBV19 and J usage is TRBJ1-5, with 8 bases aligning to TRBD1. V shed 5 bases, J shed 4 bases, and the junction held 13 bases outside the gene matches. The CDR3 length is 17 residues. Germline CDR1 and CDR2: LNHDA and SQIVND (reference sequence).